This T cell receptor (beta chain) was observed in a study of cytomegalovirus exposure and HLA in healthy donors. The study ran its PCR with 60 Vbeta and 13 Jbeta primers. This table comes from immunoSEQ multiplex PCR, and its TCRdb copy is limited to in-frame clones, with some not included. The data contain about 130,000 clones, more than 60% of them singletons. Sequenced material: PBMCs. This receptor was taken from a woman aged 40 to 55 in good health and CMV-seropositive.

The CDR3 reads CASSEAEAGRNEQFF. CDR3 nucleotides: TGTGCCAGCAGTGAAGCGGAGGCCGGGAGGAATGAGCAGTTCTTC. The V call is TRBV6-1, the J call TRBJ2-1; 7 bases agree with TRBD2. The CDR3 covers 15 residues. CDR1 and CDR2 from the germline V gene are MNHNS and SASEGT. J gave up 7 bases and V 0 bases, and 6 bases lay outside the gene matches.